The TCR beta chain under discussion was sequenced for a study of shared clonotypes between healthy human individuals. Notes on the study in general: Sequencing depth was expected to influence donor clonotype sharing.

TCRdb keeps only in-frame clones here, not all; method: immunoSEQ multiplex PCR. The sample has some 980,000 clones; 70% to 85% are singletons. The CDR3 contains 16 residues. Germline-derived CDR1 and CDR2 are LNHDA and SQIVND (reference sequence). With 4 bases removed from V and 2 bases from J, the gap between germline ends came to 15 bases. This clone was detected a few times. No antigen is known for it. The origin of this receptor is a man aged 18 to 35 in good health. The chain employs TRBV19 and TRBJ2-1; no definite D call. The specimen was memory CD4+ T cells sorted from blood. Documented subset: CD45RA-negative fraction. The CDR3 sequence: CASSSLRAFPYNEQFF. DNA for the CDR3: TGTGCCAGTAGTAGTCTTAGGGCCTTCCCCTACAATGAGCAGTTCTTC.